This T cell receptor (beta chain) was obtained from a study of human T cells and chemical hapten exposure (dated by TCRdb to the early 2020s). Broadly, across the study: The libraries were sequenced as a pool, and the TCR yield per sample differed mostly because of small variations in library volumes within the pool. Peripheral blood TCR repertoire changes were tracked in vivo in alopecia patients during primary and secondary sensitization to the hapten diphenylcyclopropenone (DPC). Each blood RNA sample was used to sequence both TCR alpha and TCR beta chains. What the study reported, not specific to this receptor: DPC sensitization did not change the number of TCRs with a frequency above 1 in 1000, and there was no evidence of changes in global repertoire structure. Repeated subsampling changed both the strength of the expansion versus patch-test correlation and the threshold at which that correlation became significant.

This clonotype has at least ten counts. Its antigen is not yet known. Within one base of it there is no much larger clone, and no base qualities were kept. The library relied on RACE. Instrument used: NextSeq 500. Library preparation attached unique molecular identifiers to individual cDNA molecules for quantitative, reproducible TCR counting. The study's own analysis went as follows. Samples had a median of roughly 87,000 TCRs, with a range from roughly 23,224 to 700,000. V, J and CDR3 annotation of the TCR reads was carried out using the Decombinator software suite. Every sample was subsampled to the same number of TCRs (28,000) for the PS versus PT1 abundance plots. Expanded TCRs were defined as absent before sensitization and observed at least eight times at the 2-week time point. In-frame beta chains were kept once TCRdb had trimmed the public reads at Q25 with fastp and called clones with MiXCR. CDR3 protein sequences are deduplicated, and each keeps its most common genes and DNA. TCRdb's processing, not the authors' own work, is the source of the V and J calls. Here the sample has tens of thousands of distinct CDR3 sequences; 3.5% to 4.5% occur a single time. The ten largest make up approximately 1.6% of the sample.

This sample's time point label indicates: healthy volunteer bleed at 2 weeks. Unfractionated whole blood was collected in Tempus Blood RNA tubes, and total RNA was extracted from that blood. Four or five healthy volunteers served as TCR sequencing controls and were bled at day 0, 2 weeks and 6 weeks. Germline trimming: 4 bases from V, 2 bases from J; junction bases outside gene matches: 7. Its CDR3 holds 15 amino acids, cysteine through phenylalanine. Left in the record is the CDR3 DNA by itself, 45 bases read in frame from the first base. CDR1 SGDLS and CDR2 YYNGEE are derived from the germline V gene.

The chain employs TRBV9 and TRBJ2-7; 9 bases in the junction line up with TRBD1. This receptor was identified in a female donor in good health. Some clones in this sample may be carry-over from other donors' samples. The sample was whole blood. The nucleotides are TGTGCCAGCAGCCCCCGACAGGGGGTTGCCTACGAGCAGTACTTC. Its protein is CASSPRQGVAYEQYF.